This is a list of T cell receptor beta chains from one sample in a study of T cell responses to AZD1222 COVID-19 vaccine. Method: immunoSEQ multiplex PCR; TCRdb's copy keeps in-frame clones and lacks some. This sample has 100,000 to 140,000 clones; around nine tenths occur once, and the top ten carry under 25%. The source material was peripheral blood, sampled on day 0 of AZD1222 vaccination. The receptors come from an adult in good health. The CDR3 runs from the conserved cysteine through the conserved F or W. The order of the fields is D gene, clone size, V gene, J gene, CDR3 protein, CDR3 DNA. D genes are given only for firm matches. The size of a clone is reported for some rows only, either as once, few or many, or as a class for expanded clones.

TRBD1	.	TRBV7-6	TRBJ1-3	CARPWDRTRGSGNTIYF	TGTGCCCGCCCTTGGGACAGAACAAGAGGCTCTGGAAACACCATATATTTT
.	.	TRBV5-1	TRBJ2-5	CASSLDWGVETQYF	TGCGCCAGCAGCTTGGATTGGGGGGTAGAGACCCAGTACTTC
.	.	TRBV10-3	TRBJ1-1	CAIRTYGQGRVQNTEAFF	TGTGCCATCAGAACGTACGGGCAGGGTAGAGTGCAGAACACTGAAGCTTTCTTT
.	.	TRBV19	TRBJ1-5	CASSMRQPQHF	TGTGCCAGTAGTATGCGTCAGCCCCAGCATTTT
.	.	TRBV27	TRBJ2-3	CASSFYTASLSTDTQYF	TGTGCCAGCAGTTTTTACACAGCCTCCCTATCCACAGATACGCAGTATTTT
.	.	TRBV19	TRBJ1-2	CASSNTNYGYTF	TGTGCCAGTAGTAACACCAACTATGGCTACACCTTC
.	.	TRBV12-2	TRBJ2-3	CASRPSQVWAQYF	TGTGCAAGTCGCCCCTCACAGGTATGGGCGCAGTATTTT
.	.	TRBV5-1	TRBJ1-2	CASSLIPGPEGYTF	TGCGCCAGCAGCTTGATCCCAGGGCCGGAGGGCTACACCTTC
.	.	TRBV19	TRBJ2-7	CASSTRGQYYEQYF	TGTGCCAGTAGTACCAGAGGACAGTACTACGAGCAGTACTTC
.	.	TRBV12-1	TRBJ2-1	CASSLQESGGPRDNEQFF	TGTGCCAGCAGCCTCCAGGAGAGCGGGGGGCCCCGCGACAATGAGCAGTTCTTC
.	.	TRBV30	TRBJ2-3	CAWTRTEGTQYF	TGTGCCTGGACCCGTACAGAAGGTACGCAGTATTTT
.	.	TRBV4-3	TRBJ2-7	CASSQQDSDVDEQYF	TGCGCCAGCAGCCAACAGGATTCAGATGTGGACGAGCAGTACTTC
.	.	TRBV29-1	TRBJ1-3	CSATFDDRGAGNTIYF	TGCAGCGCTACCTTTGACGATAGGGGGGCTGGAAACACCATATATTTT
.	.	TRBV5-1	TRBJ2-5	CASSWTSSAVKYF	TGCGCCAGCAGTTGGACGTCTAGCGCCGTAAAGTACTTC
.	.	TRBV4-3	TRBJ1-5	CASSLQMVGQPQHF	TGCGCCAGCAGCCTCCAAATGGTTGGCCAGCCCCAGCATTTT
.	.	TRBV27	TRBJ1-1	CASSSLHHRCVFLTEAFF	TGTGCCAGCAGTTCCCTCCACCACAGGTGCGTCTTTCTCACTGAAGCTTTCTTT
.	.	TRBV7-8	TRBJ1-6	CASSPRTKTSPLHF	TGTGCCAGCAGCCCAAGGACGAAGACGTCACCCCTCCACTTT
TRBD1	.	TRBV4-1	TRBJ1-2	CASSTRQGSSYGYTF	TGCGCCAGCAGCACCCGACAGGGTTCATCCTATGGCTACACCTTC
.	.	TRBV6-2/TRBV6-3	TRBJ1-3	CASSYSTRLSGNTIYF	TGTGCCAGCAGTTACTCGACTCGTCTTTCTGGAAACACCATATATTTT
.	.	TRBV29-1	TRBJ1-1	CSVTGLGTNTEAFF	TGCAGCGTGACCGGTTTGGGGACGAACACTGAAGCTTTCTTT
TRBD2	.	TRBV19	TRBJ2-7	CASSIGGEGEKQYF	TGTGCCAGTAGTATAGGAGGGGAGGGAGAGAAGCAGTACTTC
TRBD2	.	TRBV10-2	TRBJ2-7	CASSESLWDYIEPTKQYF	TGCGCCAGCAGTGAGTCCCTGTGGGACTACATAGAACCCACGAAGCAGTACTTC
.	.	TRBV27	TRBJ1-5	CASSLVVGQPQHF	TGTGCCAGCAGTTTGGTTGTGGGTCAGCCCCAGCATTTT
TRBD1	.	TRBV6-5	TRBJ2-2	CASSRGQGATGELFF	TGTGCCAGCAGCCGGGGACAGGGGGCCACCGGGGAGCTGTTTTTT
.	.	TRBV11-2	TRBJ2-1	CASNHGGSYNEQFF	TGTGCCAGCAACCACGGGGGCAGCTACAATGAGCAGTTCTTC
.	.	TRBV27	TRBJ2-3	CASSLTDRFGTDTQYF	TGTGCCAGCAGTCTTACCGACAGGTTCGGCACAGATACGCAGTATTTT
TRBD2	few	TRBV11-2	TRBJ2-5	CASSPVPGLAGQETQYF	TGTGCCAGCAGCCCCGTCCCGGGACTAGCGGGCCAAGAGACCCAGTACTTC
.	.	TRBV27	TRBJ2-7	CASSAAPSYEQYF	TGTGCCAGCAGTGCCGCCCCATCCTACGAGCAGTACTTC
TRBD1	.	TRBV29-1	TRBJ2-7	CSVEPGTGFDEQYF	TGCAGCGTTGAGCCCGGGACAGGGTTCGACGAGCAGTACTTC
.	few	TRBV2	TRBJ1-1	CASCQQGSSTEAFF	TGTGCCAGCTGTCAACAGGGATCGAGCACTGAAGCTTTCTTT
.	.	TRBV5-6	TRBJ2-7	CASRFSFQGTHEQYF	TGTGCCAGCAGGTTCTCCTTCCAGGGGACTCACGAGCAGTACTTC
.	.	TRBV19	TRBJ1-5	CASRRGPNQPQHF	TGTGCCAGTAGGCGGGGACCAAATCAGCCCCAGCATTTT
.	.	TRBV19	TRBJ1-2	CASSIQYRDGYTF	TGTGCCAGTAGTATCCAATACAGGGATGGCTACACCTTC
TRBD2	.	TRBV5-6	TRBJ2-7	CASSLRSLVAGAYEQYF	TGTGCCAGCAGCTTGAGGTCACTGGTAGCGGGGGCCTACGAGCAGTACTTC
.	once	TRBV11-3	TRBJ2-2	CASSPRRTGELFF	TGTGCCAGCAGCCCCCGACGCACCGGGGAGCTGTTTTTT
.	.	TRBV5-1	TRBJ2-2	CASSYYSNTGELFF	TGCGCCAGCAGCTACTACTCCAACACCGGGGAGCTGTTTTTT
TRBD1	.	TRBV30	TRBJ2-6	CAWSRDRGRSGANVLTF	TGTGCCTGGAGTAGGGACAGGGGCCGTTCTGGGGCCAACGTCCTGACTTTC
TRBD1	.	TRBV29-1	TRBJ2-6	CSAYFGQGGAGANVLTF	TGCAGCGCTTACTTTGGACAGGGGGGAGCTGGGGCCAACGTCCTGACTTTC
.	few	TRBV19	TRBJ1-1	CASSFLNTEAFF	TGTGCCAGTAGTTTTTTGAACACTGAAGCTTTCTTT